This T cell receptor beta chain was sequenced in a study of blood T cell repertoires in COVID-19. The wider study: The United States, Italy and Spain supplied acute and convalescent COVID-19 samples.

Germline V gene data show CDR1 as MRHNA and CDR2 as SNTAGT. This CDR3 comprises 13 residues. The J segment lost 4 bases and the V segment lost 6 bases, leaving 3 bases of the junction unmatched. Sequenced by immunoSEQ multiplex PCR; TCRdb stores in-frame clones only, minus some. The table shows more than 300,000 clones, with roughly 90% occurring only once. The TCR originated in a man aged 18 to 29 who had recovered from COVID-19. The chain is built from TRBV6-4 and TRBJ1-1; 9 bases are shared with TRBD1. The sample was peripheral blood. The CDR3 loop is CASRQGAGTEAFF. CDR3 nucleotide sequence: TGTGCCAGCAGACAGGGGGCCGGCACTGAAGCTTTCTTT.